This T cell receptor (beta chain) originates from a study of T cell changes during pregnancy in multiple sclerosis. The table came from immunoSEQ multiplex PCR; TCRdb's copy has only in-frame clones and leaves some out. The sample shows 65,000 to 95,000 clones, about 88% of them seen only once. CDR3 size: 16 residues. The genes are TRBV7-5 and TRBJ1-6. TRBV7-5 is assigned pseudogene status. This receptor was obtained from a female donor with multiple sclerosis, enrolled in a pregnancy study. The source material was peripheral blood, sampled before pregnancy. Here the CDR3 reads CARSFSAWRVRTPLHF. In DNA, the CDR3 is TGTGCCAGAAGCTTCAGCGCTTGGCGGGTACGGACACCCCTCCACTTT.